This T cell receptor (beta chain) was obtained from a study of T cell clonality in common variable immunodeficiency. Study-wide results and caveats: Reportedly, TCR beta sequences from common variable immunodeficiency showed fewer deletions and N-nucleotide insertions.

Regarding this clone: The antigen is not known. With the read ending 3 residues before the CDR3 end, the germline J gene is used to fill in that end.

The germline gives CDR1 GTSNPN, CDR2 SVGIG (reference sequence). J was trimmed by 3 bases and V by 1 base; bases with no gene match: 3. The CDR3 extends over 13 amino acids. Method: immunoSEQ multiplex PCR; TCRdb's copy keeps in-frame clones and lacks some. The data show 15,000 to 25,000 clones, none appearing only once, with under 30% held by the ten largest. Blood samples were heparinized, roughly 5 to 8 ml per donor. Sequences were obtained from peripheral blood mononuclear cells. The genes are TRBV30 and TRBJ2-7, with 7 nucleotides matching TRBD1. The sequence derives from a human donor with common variable immunodeficiency. The CDR3 loop is CAWSGRQGYEQYF. The part of the CDR3 DNA that was read is TGTGCCTGGAGTGGAAGACAGGGCTACGAG.